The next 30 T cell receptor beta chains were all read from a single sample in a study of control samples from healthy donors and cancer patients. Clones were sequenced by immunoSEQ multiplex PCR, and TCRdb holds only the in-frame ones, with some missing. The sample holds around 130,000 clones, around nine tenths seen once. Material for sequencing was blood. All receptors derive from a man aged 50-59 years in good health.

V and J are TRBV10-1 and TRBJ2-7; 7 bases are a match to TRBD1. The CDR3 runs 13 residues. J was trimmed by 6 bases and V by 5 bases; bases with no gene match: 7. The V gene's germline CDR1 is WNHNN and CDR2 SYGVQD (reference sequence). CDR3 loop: CASSPTGVGEQYF. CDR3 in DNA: TGCGCCAGCAGTCCCACAGGGGTTGGCGAGCAGTACTTC.

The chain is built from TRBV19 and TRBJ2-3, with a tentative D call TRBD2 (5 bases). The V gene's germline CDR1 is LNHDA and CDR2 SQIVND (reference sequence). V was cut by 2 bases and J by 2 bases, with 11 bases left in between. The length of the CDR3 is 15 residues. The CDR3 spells CASSIIGRTTDTQYF. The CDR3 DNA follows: TGTGCCAGTAGTATAATAGGGAGAACCACAGATACGCAGTATTTT.

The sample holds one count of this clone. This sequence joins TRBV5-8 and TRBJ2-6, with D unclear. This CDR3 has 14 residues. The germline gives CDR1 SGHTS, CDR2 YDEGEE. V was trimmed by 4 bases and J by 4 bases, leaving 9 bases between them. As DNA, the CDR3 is TGTGCCAGCAGCACGGTCTTCGGGGCCAACGTCCTGACTTTC. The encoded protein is CASSTVFGANVLTF.

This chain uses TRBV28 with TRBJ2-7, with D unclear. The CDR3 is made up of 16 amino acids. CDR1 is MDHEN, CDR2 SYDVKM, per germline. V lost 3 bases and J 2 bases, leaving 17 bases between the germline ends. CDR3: CASSFSSLSSAYEQYF. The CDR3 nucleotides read TGTGCCAGCAGTTTTTCCAGCTTGTCGAGTGCCTACGAGCAGTACTTC.

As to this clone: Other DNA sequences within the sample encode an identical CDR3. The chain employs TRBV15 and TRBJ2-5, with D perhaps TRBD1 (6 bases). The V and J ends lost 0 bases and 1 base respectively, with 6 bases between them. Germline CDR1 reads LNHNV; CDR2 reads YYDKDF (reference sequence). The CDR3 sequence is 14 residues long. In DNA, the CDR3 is TGTGCCACCAGCAGAGACAGGGGCCAAGAGACCCAGTACTTC. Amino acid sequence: CATSRDRGQETQYF. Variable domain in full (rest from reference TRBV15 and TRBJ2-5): DAMVIQNPRYQVTQFGKPVTLSCSQTLNHNVMYWYQQKSSQAPKLLFHYYDKDFNNEADTPDNFQSRRPNTSFCFLDIRSPGLGDTAMYLCATSRDRGQETQYFGPGTRLLVL.

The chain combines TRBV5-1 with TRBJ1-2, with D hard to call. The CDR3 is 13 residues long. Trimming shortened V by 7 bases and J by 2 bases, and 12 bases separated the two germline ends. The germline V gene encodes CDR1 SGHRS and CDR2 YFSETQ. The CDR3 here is CASALTVNYGYTF. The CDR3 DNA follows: TGCGCCAGCGCCTTAACAGTAAACTATGGCTACACCTTC.

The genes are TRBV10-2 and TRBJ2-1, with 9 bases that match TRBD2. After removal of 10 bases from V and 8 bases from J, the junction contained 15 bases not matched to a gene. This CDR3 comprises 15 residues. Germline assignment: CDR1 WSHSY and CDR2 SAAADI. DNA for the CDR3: TGCGCCACGAAGGGGGAGCGGGGGGTTTCGGATGAGCAGTTCTTC. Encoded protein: CATKGERGVSDEQFF.

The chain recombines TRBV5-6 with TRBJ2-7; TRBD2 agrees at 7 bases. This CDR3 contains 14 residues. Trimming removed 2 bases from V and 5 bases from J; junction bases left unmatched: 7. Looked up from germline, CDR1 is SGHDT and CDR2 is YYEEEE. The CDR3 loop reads CASSFGSGFHEQYF. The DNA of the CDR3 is TGTGCCAGCAGCTTTGGTAGCGGGTTCCACGAGCAGTACTTC.

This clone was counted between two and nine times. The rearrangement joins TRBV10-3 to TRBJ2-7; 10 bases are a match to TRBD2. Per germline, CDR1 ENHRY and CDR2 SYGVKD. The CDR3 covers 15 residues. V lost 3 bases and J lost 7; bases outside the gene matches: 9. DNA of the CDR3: TGTGCCATCAGTGATGGTTCTAGCGGGGGACTAGAGCAGTACTTC. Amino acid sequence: CAISDGSSGGLEQYF.

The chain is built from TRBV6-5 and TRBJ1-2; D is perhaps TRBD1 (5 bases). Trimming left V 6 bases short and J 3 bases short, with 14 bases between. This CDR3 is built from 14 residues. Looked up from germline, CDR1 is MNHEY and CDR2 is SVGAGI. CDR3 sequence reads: CASRQDGTDYGYTF. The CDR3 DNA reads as TGTGCCAGCAGACAAGACGGGACGGACTATGGCTACACCTTC.

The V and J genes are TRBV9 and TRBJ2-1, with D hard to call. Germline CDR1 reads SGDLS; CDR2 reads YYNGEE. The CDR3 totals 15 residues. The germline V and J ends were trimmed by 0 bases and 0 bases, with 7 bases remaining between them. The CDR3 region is CASSVESSSYNEQFF. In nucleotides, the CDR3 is TGTGCCAGCAGCGTAGAATCGAGCTCCTACAATGAGCAGTTCTTC. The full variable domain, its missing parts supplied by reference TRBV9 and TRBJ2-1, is DSGVTQTPKHLITATGQRVTLRCSPRSGDLSVYWYQQSLDQGLQFLIQYYNGEERAKGNILERFSAQQFPDLHSELNLSSLELGDSALYFCASSVESSSYNEQFFGPGTRLTVL.

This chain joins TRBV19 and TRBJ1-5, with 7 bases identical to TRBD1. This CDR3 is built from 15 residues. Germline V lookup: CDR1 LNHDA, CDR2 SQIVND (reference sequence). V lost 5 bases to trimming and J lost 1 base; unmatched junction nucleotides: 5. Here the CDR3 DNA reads TGTGCCAGTAGTCCCGTGACAGGGAGCAATCAGCCCCAGCATTTT. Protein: CASSPVTGSNQPQHF.

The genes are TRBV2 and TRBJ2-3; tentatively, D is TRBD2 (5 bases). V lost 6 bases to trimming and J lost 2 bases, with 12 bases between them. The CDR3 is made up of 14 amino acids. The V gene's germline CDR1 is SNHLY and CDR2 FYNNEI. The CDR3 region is CASSLLDNTDTQYF. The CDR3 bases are TGTGCCAGCAGCCTACTAGATAACACAGATACGCAGTATTTT.

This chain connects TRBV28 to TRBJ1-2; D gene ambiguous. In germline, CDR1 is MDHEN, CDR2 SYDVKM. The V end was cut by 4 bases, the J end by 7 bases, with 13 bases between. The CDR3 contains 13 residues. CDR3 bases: TGTGCCAGCAGTTCAAGCCCGGGAAGTGGCTACACCTTC. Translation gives CASSSSPGSGYTF.

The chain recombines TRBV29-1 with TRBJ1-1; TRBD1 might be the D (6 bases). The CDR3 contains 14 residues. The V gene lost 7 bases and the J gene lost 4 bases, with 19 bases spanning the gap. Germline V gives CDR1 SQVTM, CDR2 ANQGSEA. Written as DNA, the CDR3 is TGCAGCGCCAAACAGGGAGGTCGTTCCACTGAAGCTTTCTTT. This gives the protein CSAKQGGRSTEAFF.

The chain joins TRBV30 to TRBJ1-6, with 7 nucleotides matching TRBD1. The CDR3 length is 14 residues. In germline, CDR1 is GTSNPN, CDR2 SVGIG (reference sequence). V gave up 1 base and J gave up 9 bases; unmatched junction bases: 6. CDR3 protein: CAWSADRVFSPLHF. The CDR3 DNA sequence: TGTGCCTGGAGTGCAGACAGGGTATTTTCACCCCTCCACTTT.

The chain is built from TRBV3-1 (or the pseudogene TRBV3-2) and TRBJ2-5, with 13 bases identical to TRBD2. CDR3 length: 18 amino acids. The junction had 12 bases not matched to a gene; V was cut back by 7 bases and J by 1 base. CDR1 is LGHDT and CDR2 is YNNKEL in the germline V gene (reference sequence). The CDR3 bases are TGTGCCAGCACCACTCGACTAGCGGGGGGACCCTCCCAAGAGACCCAGTACTTC. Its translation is CASTTRLAGGPSQETQYF.

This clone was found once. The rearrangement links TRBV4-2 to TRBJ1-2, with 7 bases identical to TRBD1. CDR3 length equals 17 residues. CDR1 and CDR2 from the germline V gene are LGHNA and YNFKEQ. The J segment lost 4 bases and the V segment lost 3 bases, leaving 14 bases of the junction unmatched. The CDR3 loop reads CASSQGGQGDVIYGYTF. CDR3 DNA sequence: TGTGCCAGCAGCCAGGGGGGGCAGGGGGACGTCATCTATGGCTACACCTTC.

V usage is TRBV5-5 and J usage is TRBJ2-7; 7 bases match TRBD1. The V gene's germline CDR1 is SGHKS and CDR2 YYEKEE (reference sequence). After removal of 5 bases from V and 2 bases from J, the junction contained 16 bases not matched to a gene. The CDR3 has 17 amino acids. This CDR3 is CASSWRQGPSGTYEQYF. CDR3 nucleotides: TGTGCCAGCAGTTGGAGACAGGGCCCTTCAGGAACCTACGAGCAGTACTTC.

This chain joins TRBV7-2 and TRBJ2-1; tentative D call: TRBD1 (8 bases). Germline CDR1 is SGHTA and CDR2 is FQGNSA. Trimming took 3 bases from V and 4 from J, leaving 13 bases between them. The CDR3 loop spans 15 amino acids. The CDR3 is CASSLGGTGYNEQFF. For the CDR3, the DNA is TGTGCCAGCAGCTTGGGGGGGACAGGATACAATGAGCAGTTCTTC.

The CDR3 loop is CASSPRNTEAFF. The CDR3 region has the DNA TGTGCCAGCTCACCCAGGAACACTGAAGCTTTCTTT. V usage is TRBV18 and J usage is TRBJ1-1, with unresolved D. Germline-derived CDR1 and CDR2 are KGHSH and LQKENI. Trimming took 3 bases from V and 1 from J, leaving 3 bases between them. CDR3 length equals 12 residues.

The CDR3 nucleotides read TGTGCCAGCAGTTTTTTAGGACAGAGATACTATGGCTACACCTTC. The encoded protein is CASSFLGQRYYGYTF. The genes are TRBV28 and TRBJ1-2, with D possibly TRBD1 on 6 matching bases. CDR1 and CDR2 from the germline V gene are MDHEN and SYDVKM. CDR3 size: 15 residues. The V end was cut by 3 bases, the J end by 3 bases, with 14 bases between.

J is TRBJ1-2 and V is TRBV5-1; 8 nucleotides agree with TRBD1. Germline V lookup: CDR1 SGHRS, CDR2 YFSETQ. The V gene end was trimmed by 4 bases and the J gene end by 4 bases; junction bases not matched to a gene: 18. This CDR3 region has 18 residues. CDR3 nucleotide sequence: TGCGCCAGCAGCCTGACCCCACAAGGACAGGGCACCCTCTATGGCTACACCTTC. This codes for CASSLTPQGQGTLYGYTF. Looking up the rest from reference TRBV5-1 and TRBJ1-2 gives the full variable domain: KAGVTQTPRYLIKTRGQQVTLSCSPISGHRSVSWYQQTPGQGLQFLFEYFSETQRNKGNFPGRFSGRQFSNSRSEMNVSTLELGDSALYLCASSLTPQGQGTLYGYTFGSGTRLTVV.

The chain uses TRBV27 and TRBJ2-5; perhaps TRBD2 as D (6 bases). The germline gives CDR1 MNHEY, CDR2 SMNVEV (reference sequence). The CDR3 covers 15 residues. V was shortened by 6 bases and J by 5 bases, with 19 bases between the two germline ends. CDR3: CASSHRLVAFETQYF. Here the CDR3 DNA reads TGTGCCAGCAGCCACCGACTAGTTGCGTTCGAGACCCAGTACTTC.

CDR3 sequence: CATSDLWGGTGELFF. The DNA for the CDR3 is TGTGCCACCAGTGATTTATGGGGGGGCACCGGGGAGCTGTTTTTT. The chain couples TRBV24-1 to TRBJ2-2; TRBD2 matches 7 bases. Germline loops: CDR1 KGHDR, CDR2 SFDVKD. J was trimmed by 4 bases and V by 1 base; bases with no gene match: 2. This CDR3 has 15 amino acids.

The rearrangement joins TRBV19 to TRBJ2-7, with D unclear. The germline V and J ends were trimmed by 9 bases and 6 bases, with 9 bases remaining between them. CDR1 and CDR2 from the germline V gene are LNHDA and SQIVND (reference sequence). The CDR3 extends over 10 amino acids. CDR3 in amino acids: CASGSGEQYF. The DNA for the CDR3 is TGTGCCAGCGGTTCGGGCGAGCAGTACTTC.

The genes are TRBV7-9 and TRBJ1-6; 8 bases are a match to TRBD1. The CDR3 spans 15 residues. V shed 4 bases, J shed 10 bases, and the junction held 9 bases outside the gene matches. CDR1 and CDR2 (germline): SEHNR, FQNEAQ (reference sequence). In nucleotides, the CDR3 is TGTGCCAGCAGCTCGCCGGGACAGGCCCGATCACCCCTCCACTTT. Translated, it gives CASSSPGQARSPLHF.

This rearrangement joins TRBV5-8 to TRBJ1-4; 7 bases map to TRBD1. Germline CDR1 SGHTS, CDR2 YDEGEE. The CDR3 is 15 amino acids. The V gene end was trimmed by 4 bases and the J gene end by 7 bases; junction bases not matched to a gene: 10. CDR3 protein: CASSPDQGGAEKLFF. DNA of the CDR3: TGTGCCAGCAGCCCGGACCAGGGGGGTGCTGAAAAACTGTTTTTT. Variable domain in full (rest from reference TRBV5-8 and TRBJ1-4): EAGVTQSPTHLIKTRGQQATLRCSPISGHTSVYWYQQALGLGLQFLLWYDEGEERNRGNFPPRFSGRQFPNYSSELNVNALELEDSALYLCASSPDQGGAEKLFFGSGTQLSVL.

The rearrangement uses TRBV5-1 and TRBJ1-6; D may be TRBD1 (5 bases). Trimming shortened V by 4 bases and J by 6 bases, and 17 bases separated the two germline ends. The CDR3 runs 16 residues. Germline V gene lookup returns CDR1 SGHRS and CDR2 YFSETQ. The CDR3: CASSPEVQGGNSPLHF. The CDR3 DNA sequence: TGCGCCAGCAGCCCGGAGGTCCAGGGTGGTAATTCACCCCTCCACTTT.

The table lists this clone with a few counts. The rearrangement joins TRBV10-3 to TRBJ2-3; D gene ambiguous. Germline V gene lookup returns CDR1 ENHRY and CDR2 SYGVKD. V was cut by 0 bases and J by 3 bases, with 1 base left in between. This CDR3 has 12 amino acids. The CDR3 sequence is CAISESTDTQYF. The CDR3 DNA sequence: TGTGCCATCAGTGAGTCGACAGATACGCAGTATTTT.